This T cell receptor (beta chain) derives from a study of T cell responses to AZD1222 COVID-19 vaccine. This clone was observed a single time. Antigen: not known. Overall study results and limits: Receipt of two AZD1222 doses was followed by a rise in Spike-specific TCR breadth and depth. The reported proportion of spike-specific TCRs targeting unmutated variant regions was nearly half. The study identified only five to seven AZD1222 recipients as seropositive at baseline. Vaccine-associated CD4 TCRs spanned spike, dominant at 160-218 and 743-854.

TCRdb's table, derived via immunoSEQ multiplex PCR, lists solely in-frame clones and lacks some. The data hold 90,000 to 120,000 clones, with under 95% observed a single time. Germline CDR1 reads MGHRA; CDR2 reads YSYEKL. The ends were cut back, 0 bases at V and 5 bases at J, with 20 bases in the middle. This CDR3 is built from 17 residues. This sequence was found in an adult in good health. This specimen consisted of peripheral blood, obtained on day 0 of AZD1222 vaccination. The gene calls are TRBV4-1 and TRBJ2-7; D is possibly TRBD1 (5 bases). Here the CDR3 DNA reads TGCGCCAGCAGCCAAGAGGGGCCCACAGGCCGACCACACGAGCAGTACTTC. Amino acids: CASSQEGPTGRPHEQYF.